Listed below are T cell receptor beta chains from one sample, sequenced in a study of shared clonotypes between healthy human individuals. TCRdb keeps only in-frame clones here, not all; method: immunoSEQ multiplex PCR. The sample includes 2 million to 2.5 million clones, around 95% of them seen just once. Sample: naive CD4+ T cells sorted from blood. These receptors all stem from a man aged 18 to 30 in good health. The CDR3 runs from the conserved cysteine through the conserved F or W. D genes are given only for firm matches. Not every row has a clone size; where given, it reads once, few, many or a size class.

cdr3_aa cdr3_nt j_call clone_size d_call v_call
CASSTGGPGPQHF TGTGCCAGCAGCACGGGGGGTCCGGGGCCCCAGCATTTT TRBJ1-5 few . TRBV6-1
CASSAIKSYEQYF TGTGCCAGCAGTGCCATTAAATCCTACGAGCAGTACTTC TRBJ2-7 . . TRBV25-1
CASSLGATNEKLFF TGTGCCAGCAGCTTAGGGGCAACTAATGAAAAACTGTTTTTT TRBJ1-4 . . TRBV7-8
CASKSDSQNTEAFF TGTGCCAGCAAATCGGACAGCCAGAACACTGAAGCTTTCTTT TRBJ1-1 . . TRBV28
CASRDGGQETQYF TGTGCCAGCAGGGACGGAGGACAAGAGACCCAGTACTTC TRBJ2-5 . . TRBV21-1
CASRTSTDTQYF TGCGCCAGCAGGACGAGCACAGATACGCAGTATTTT TRBJ2-3 . . TRBV10-2
CAIAGDRNTIYF TGTGCCATCGCGGGGGATCGAAACACCATATATTTT TRBJ1-3 . . TRBV10-3
CASSPPGGSGANVLTF TGTGCCAGCTCACCTCCCGGGGGATCTGGGGCCAACGTCCTGACTTTC TRBJ2-6 . . TRBV18
CAISESQGVGSYEQYF TGTGCCATCAGTGAGTCGCAGGGGGTGGGCTCCTACGAGCAGTACTTC TRBJ2-7 . TRBD1 TRBV10-3
CSVEIAVGYGYTF TGCAGCGTTGAAATTGCCGTGGGCTATGGCTACACCTTC TRBJ1-2 . . TRBV29-1
CASSYSGGYTEAFF TGTGCCAGCAGTTATTCAGGGGGGTACACTGAAGCTTTCTTT TRBJ1-1 once TRBD1 TRBV6-5
CASTPGGFMMTQYF TGTGCCAGCACCCCGGGAGGATTCATGATGACCCAGTACTTC TRBJ2-5 . TRBD2 TRBV6-9
CASMWQVNTEAFF TGTGCCAGCATGTGGCAGGTGAACACTGAAGCTTTCTTT TRBJ1-1 . . TRBV28
CASSYPDQDEQYF TGTGCCAGCAGTTACCCGGATCAGGACGAGCAGTACTTC TRBJ2-7 . . TRBV6-7
CASSVEASAGDTQYF TGTGCCAGCAGCGTAGAGGCCAGCGCGGGGGATACGCAGTATTTT TRBJ2-3 . . TRBV9
CATNPREGEGTRYEQYF TGTGCCACCAACCCAAGGGAGGGGGAAGGGACGAGATACGAGCAGTACTTC TRBJ2-7 once . TRBV2
CASSPGQARIMNTEAFF TGTGCCAGCAGCCCTGGGCAGGCCAGAATAATGAACACTGAAGCTTTCTTT TRBJ1-1 . . TRBV5-6
CASSSSRVGDTPTTDTQYF TGCGCCAGCAGTTCCTCTCGAGTGGGGGACACCCCGACAACAGATACGCAGTATTTT TRBJ2-3 . . TRBV10-1
CASSWDRDYEQYF TGTGCCAGCAGCTGGGACCGAGACTACGAGCAGTACTTC TRBJ2-7 . . TRBV5-6
CASSVGRLPRETQYF TGTGCCAGCAGCGTAGGAAGGCTACCCAGGGAGACCCAGTACTTC TRBJ2-5 once . TRBV9
CASRASVESYNEQFF TGTGCCAGCAGAGCTAGCGTCGAGAGCTACAATGAGCAGTTCTTC TRBJ2-1 . . TRBV6-1
CASSKTGLAGAEQYF TGTGCCAGCAGCAAAACCGGACTAGCGGGGGCCGAGCAGTACTTC TRBJ2-7 once . TRBV21-1
CASSYSPGTFPWQYF TGTGCCAGCAGTTACTCGCCCGGGACTTTTCCTTGGCAGTACTTC TRBJ2-7 . . TRBV6-6
CASSLVGSGFSYNEQFF TGCGCCAGCAGCTTGGTCGGTAGCGGATTCTCCTACAATGAGCAGTTCTTC TRBJ2-1 . . TRBV5-1
CASSILGQGGNEQFF TGTGCCAGTAGTATTCTTGGGCAAGGGGGGAATGAGCAGTTCTTC TRBJ2-1 . . TRBV19
CASRSPANYGYTF TGTGCCAGCAGATCCCCAGCTAACTATGGCTACACCTTC TRBJ1-2 . . TRBV6-5
CASSEALGYSNQPQHF TGTGCCAGCAGTGAAGCCTTGGGGTATAGCAATCAGCCCCAGCATTTT TRBJ1-5 . . TRBV6-1
CASSYLGDTQYF TGTGCCAGCAGTTACCTAGGAGATACGCAGTATTTT TRBJ2-3 . . TRBV6-6
CASSLLSGNQPQHF TGTGCCAGCAGCTTACTGTCAGGGAACCAGCCCCAGCATTTT TRBJ1-5 . . TRBV7-2
CASRGGANYGYTF TGTGCCAGCAGGGGGGGAGCTAACTATGGCTACACCTTC TRBJ1-2 . . TRBV9
CASSLKVGGYGYTF TGTGCCAGCAGTTTAAAGGTGGGGGGATATGGCTACACCTTC TRBJ1-2 . . TRBV28
CASSRLAGGPDTQYF TGTGCCAGCAGTAGACTAGCGGGGGGGCCAGATACGCAGTATTTT TRBJ2-3 . TRBD2 TRBV2
CAWNPGQGYNEQFF TGTGCCTGGAATCCGGGACAGGGCTACAATGAGCAGTTCTTC TRBJ2-1 . TRBD1 TRBV30
CASSRDRESEAFF TGTGCCAGCTCACGAGACAGGGAAAGTGAAGCTTTCTTT TRBJ1-1 . TRBD1 TRBV18
CASSPRVTKRETQYF TGTGCCAGCAGCCCCCGGGTGACCAAGCGGGAGACCCAGTACTTC TRBJ2-5 . . TRBV28
CASSLDTGNTEAFF TGCGCCAGCAGCTTGGATACAGGGAACACTGAAGCTTTCTTT TRBJ1-1 . . TRBV5-1
CASTPSFYEQYF TGTGCCAGCACTCCTAGCTTCTACGAGCAGTACTTC TRBJ2-7 . . TRBV2
CASSAPSEQYF TGTGCCAGCAGCGCACCCTCCGAGCAGTACTTC TRBJ2-7 . . TRBV11-2
CASGTGNTIYF TGTGCCAGCGGAACTGGAAACACCATATATTTT TRBJ1-3 . . TRBV7-3
CASSLPGRNTGELFF TGCGCCAGCAGCTTGCCAGGGAGAAACACCGGGGAGCTGTTTTTT TRBJ2-2 . . TRBV5-1
CASREGSQETQYF TGTGCCAGCAGAGAGGGATCCCAAGAGACCCAGTACTTC TRBJ2-5 . . TRBV7-9
CASSTGTENQPQHF TGTGCCAGTAGTACCGGGACAGAAAATCAGCCCCAGCATTTT TRBJ1-5 . TRBD1 TRBV19